The rows below give T cell receptor beta chains drawn from one sample of a study of cytomegalovirus exposure and HLA in healthy donors. Sequencing was performed with immunoSEQ multiplex PCR; in TCRdb, only in-frame clones are kept and a portion is missing. The profile covers about 140,000 clones, with under 90% appearing a single time and 2% to 2.5% taken by the ten largest. The sequencing input was PBMCs. The receptors shown here come from a boy aged 2 to 10 in good health and CMV-seronegative. Both conserved end residues are part of each CDR3. A D gene is named only where the DNA matches it firmly. Where a row states a size, it is once, few, many or the class of an expanded clone; other rows omit it.

J gene	clone size	D gene	V gene	CDR3 DNA	CDR3 protein
TRBJ2-7	.	.	TRBV11-2	TGTGCCAGCAGTTTCCCTAACTTTAACGAGCAGTACTTC	CASSFPNFNEQYF
TRBJ2-7	.	.	TRBV6-5	TGTGCCAGCAGTTACTCGGTTTCGGACAGAAAACATATACAGTACTTC	CASSYSVSDRKHIQYF
TRBJ1-1	.	TRBD1	TRBV28	TGTGCCAGCGGGACAGGGAGGATGAACACTGAAGCTTTCTTT	CASGTGRMNTEAFF
TRBJ2-3	.	TRBD2	TRBV5-1	TGCGCCAGCAGCTCGACTAGCGGAAGCACAGATACGCAGTATTTT	CASSSTSGSTDTQYF
TRBJ2-3	.	.	TRBV7-3	TGTGCCAGCAGCCCAGGGCGGGGCAGGGTGGCAGATACGCAGTATTTT	CASSPGRGRVADTQYF
TRBJ2-7	.	TRBD1	TRBV18	TGTGCCAGCTCACCACCGGGGACAGGACCTTCCTACGAGCAGTACTTC	CASSPPGTGPSYEQYF
TRBJ1-4	.	.	TRBV27	TGTGCCAGCAGTCCAAACAGGATAGCAACTAATGAAAAACTGTTTTTT	CASSPNRIATNEKLFF
TRBJ2-3	.	TRBD2	TRBV7-2	TGTGCCAGCAGCCGCAGTATAAGGCGGGGGGCGGGGTATACGCAGTATTTT	CASSRSIRRGAGYTQYF
TRBJ1-2	.	TRBD1	TRBV6-1	TGTGCCAGCAGTGTAGCGGACAGGGGCTATGGCTACACCTTC	CASSVADRGYGYTF
TRBJ2-1	few	.	TRBV6-6	TGTGCCAGCTGCGAACTAGTCTCCTACAATGAGCAGTTCTTC	CASCELVSYNEQFF
TRBJ1-1	.	.	TRBV5-4	TGTGCCAGCAGCCTCGAATTGGCCTCTGAAGCTTTCTTT	CASSLELASEAFF
TRBJ2-4	.	.	TRBV7-8	TGTGCCAGCAGCCCCCGGGGGACAGAGAAAAACATTCAGTACTTC	CASSPRGTEKNIQYF
TRBJ1-6	.	.	TRBV4-1	TGCGCCAGCAGCCAATCGGGATATTCACCCCTCCACTTT	CASSQSGYSPLHF
TRBJ1-2	once	TRBD1	TRBV5-1	TGCGCCAGCAGCCAAGGGACAGACTATGGCTACACCTTC	CASSQGTDYGYTF
TRBJ1-2	once	TRBD1	TRBV6-1	TGTGCCAGTAGCACGGGACAGCGGGGCTACACCTTC	CASSTGQRGYTF